One TCR beta chain is described in this entry. The antigen is not known. Germline loops: CDR1 SGHAT, CDR2 FQNNGV. The CDR3 is made up of 17 amino acids. These data belong to a study of T cells expressing NK-cell markers. Study summary: It was sorted CD3+CD56-NKG2C+, CD3+CD56+NKG2C- and CD3+CD56+NKG2C+ T cells that provided the TCR beta repertoires. Study-level findings and limits: The leading position in the CD3+CD56-NKG2C+ fraction of a handful of donors also went to these clonotypes. For over five donors, the dominant NKG2C+ clonotypes made up about 1.0-7.5% of their CD8+ T cells.

TCR beta cDNA was generated via 5'RACE template switching incorporating UMIs. TCRdb reprocessed the 5' RACE reads and stores each CDR3 protein as one record, lacking DNA. The sample's table shows about half a million distinct CDR3 sequences. Sequencing was carried out using blood T cells: a sorted CD56 or NKG2C T cell subset, CD4+ or CD8+ T cells, or bulk PBMC T cells (not recorded which). The V and J genes are TRBV11-2 and TRBJ2-6. This receptor was obtained from a woman aged 45-65 years in good health. This CDR3 reads CASSLMPPHSGANVLTF.